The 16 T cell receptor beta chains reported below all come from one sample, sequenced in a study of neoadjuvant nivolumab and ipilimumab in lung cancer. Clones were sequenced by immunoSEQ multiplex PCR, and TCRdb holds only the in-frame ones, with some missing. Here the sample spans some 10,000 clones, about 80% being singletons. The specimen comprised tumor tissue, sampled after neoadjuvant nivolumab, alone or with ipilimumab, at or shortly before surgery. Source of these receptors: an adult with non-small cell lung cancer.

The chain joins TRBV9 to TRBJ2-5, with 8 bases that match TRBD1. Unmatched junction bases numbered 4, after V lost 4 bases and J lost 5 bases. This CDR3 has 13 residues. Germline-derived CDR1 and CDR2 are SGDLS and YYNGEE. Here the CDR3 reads CASSNTGGETQYF. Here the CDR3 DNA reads TGTGCCAGCAGCAATACAGGGGGTGAGACCCAGTACTTC.

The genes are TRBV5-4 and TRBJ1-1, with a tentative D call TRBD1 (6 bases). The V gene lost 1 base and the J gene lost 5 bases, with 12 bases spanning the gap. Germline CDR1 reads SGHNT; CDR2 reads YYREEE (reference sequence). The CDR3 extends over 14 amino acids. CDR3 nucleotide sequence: TGTGCCAGCAGCTTGCAGGGGCATAATACTGAAGCTTTCTTT. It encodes CASSLQGHNTEAFF.

The CDR3 region has the DNA TGTGCCAGCAGCTTTGACAGAGCTAACTATGGCTACACCTTC. It specifies CASSFDRANYGYTF. The V call is TRBV5-4, the J call TRBJ1-2, with TRBD1 as a possible D gene (5 bases). Germline V gives CDR1 SGHNT, CDR2 YYREEE (reference sequence). V was clipped by 2 bases and J by 0 bases, with 8 bases between them. The CDR3 contains 14 residues. The full variable domain, completed using reference TRBV5-4 and TRBJ1-2, is ETGVTQSPTHLIKTRGQQVTLRCSSQSGHNTVSWYQQALGQGPQFIFQYYREEENGRGNFPPRFSGLQFPNYSSELNVNALELDDSALYLCASSFDRANYGYTFGSGTRLTVV.

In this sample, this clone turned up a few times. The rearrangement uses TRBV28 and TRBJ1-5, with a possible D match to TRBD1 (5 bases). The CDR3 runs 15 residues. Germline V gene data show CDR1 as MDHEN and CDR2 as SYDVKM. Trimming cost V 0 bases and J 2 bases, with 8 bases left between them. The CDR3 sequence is CASSLWGPGNQPQHF. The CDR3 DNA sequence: TGTGCCAGCAGTTTATGGGGGCCGGGCAATCAGCCCCAGCATTTT. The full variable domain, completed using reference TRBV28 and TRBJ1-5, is DVKVTQSSRYLVKRTGEKVFLECVQDMDHENMFWYRQDPGLGLRLIYFSYDVKMKEKGDIPEGYSVSREKKERFSLILESASTNQTSMYLCASSLWGPGNQPQHFGDGTRLSIL.

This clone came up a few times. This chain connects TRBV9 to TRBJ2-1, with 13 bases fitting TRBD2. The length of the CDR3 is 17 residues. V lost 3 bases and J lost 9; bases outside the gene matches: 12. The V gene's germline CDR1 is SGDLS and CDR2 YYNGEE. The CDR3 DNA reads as TGTGCCAGCAGCGCCCGGCGGACTAGCGGGAGAGTTGGTGAGCAGTTCTTC. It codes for CASSARRTSGRVGEQFF.

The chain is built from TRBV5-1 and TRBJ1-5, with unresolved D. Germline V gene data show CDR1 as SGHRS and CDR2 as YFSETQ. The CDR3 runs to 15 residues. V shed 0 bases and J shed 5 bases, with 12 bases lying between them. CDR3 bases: TGCGCCAGCAGCTTGGCTCGCCAGCCCTATCAGCCCCAGCATTTT. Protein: CASSLARQPYQPQHF.

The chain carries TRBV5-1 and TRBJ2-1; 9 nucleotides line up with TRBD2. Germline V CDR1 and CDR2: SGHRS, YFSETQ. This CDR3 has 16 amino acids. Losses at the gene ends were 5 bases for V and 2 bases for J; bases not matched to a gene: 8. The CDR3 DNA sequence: TGCGCCAGCAGACGAGGAGGCGGGAGGGCCTACAATGAGCAGTTCTTC. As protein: CASRRGGGRAYNEQFF. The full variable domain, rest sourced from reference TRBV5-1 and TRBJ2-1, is KAGVTQTPRYLIKTRGQQVTLSCSPISGHRSVSWYQQTPGQGLQFLFEYFSETQRNKGNFPGRFSGRQFSNSRSEMNVSTLELGDSALYLCASRRGGGRAYNEQFFGPGTRLTVL.

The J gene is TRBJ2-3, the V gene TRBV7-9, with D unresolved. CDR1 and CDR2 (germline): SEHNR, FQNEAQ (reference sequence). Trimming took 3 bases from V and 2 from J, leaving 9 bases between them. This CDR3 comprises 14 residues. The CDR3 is CASSFQSTTDTQYF. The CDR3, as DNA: TGTGCCAGCAGCTTTCAGTCAACCACAGATACGCAGTATTTT.

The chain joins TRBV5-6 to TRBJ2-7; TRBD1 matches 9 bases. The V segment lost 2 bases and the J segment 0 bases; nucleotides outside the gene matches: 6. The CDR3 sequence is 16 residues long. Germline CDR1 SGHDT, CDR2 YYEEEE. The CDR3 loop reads CASSFWGDRVSYEQYF. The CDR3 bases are TGTGCCAGCAGCTTCTGGGGGGACAGGGTCTCCTACGAGCAGTACTTC. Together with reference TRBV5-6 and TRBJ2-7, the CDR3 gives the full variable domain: DAGVTQSPTHLIKTRGQQVTLRCSPKSGHDTVSWYQQALGQGPQFIFQYYEEEERQRGNFPDRFSGHQFPNYSSELNVNALLLGDSALYLCASSFWGDRVSYEQYFGPGTRLTVT.

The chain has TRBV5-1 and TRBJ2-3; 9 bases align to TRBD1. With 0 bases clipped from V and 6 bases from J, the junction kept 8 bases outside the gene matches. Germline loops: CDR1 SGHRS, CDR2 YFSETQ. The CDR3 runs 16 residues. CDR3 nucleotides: TGCGCCAGCAGCTTGGCACAGGGGGCGCGGGTGGATACGCAGTATTTT. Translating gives CASSLAQGARVDTQYF.

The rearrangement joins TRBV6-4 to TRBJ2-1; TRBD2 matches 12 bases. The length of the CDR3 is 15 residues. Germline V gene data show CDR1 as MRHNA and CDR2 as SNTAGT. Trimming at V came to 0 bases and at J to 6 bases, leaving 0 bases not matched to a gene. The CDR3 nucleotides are TGTGCCAGCAGTGACTCGACTAGCGGGAGCAATGAGCAGTTCTTC. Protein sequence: CASSDSTSGSNEQFF.

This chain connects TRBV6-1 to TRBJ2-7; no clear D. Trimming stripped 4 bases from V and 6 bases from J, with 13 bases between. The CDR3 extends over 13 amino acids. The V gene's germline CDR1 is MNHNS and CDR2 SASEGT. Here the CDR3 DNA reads TGTGCCAGCAGTGTAGGGTCTCTCCGCGAGCAGTACTTC. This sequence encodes CASSVGSLREQYF.

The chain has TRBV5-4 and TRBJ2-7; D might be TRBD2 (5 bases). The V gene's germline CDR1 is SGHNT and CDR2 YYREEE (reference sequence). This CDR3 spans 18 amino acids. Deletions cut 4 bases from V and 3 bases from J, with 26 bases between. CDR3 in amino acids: CASSAPGDSFKGDYEQYF. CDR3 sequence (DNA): TGTGCCAGCAGCGCCCCTGGGGATTCGTTTAAGGGAGACTACGAGCAGTACTTC.

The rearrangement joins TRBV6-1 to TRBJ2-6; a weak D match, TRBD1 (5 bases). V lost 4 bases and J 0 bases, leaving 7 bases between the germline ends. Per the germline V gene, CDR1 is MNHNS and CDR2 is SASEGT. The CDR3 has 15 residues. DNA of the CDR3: TGTGCCAGCAGTGGACAGAGCTCTGGGGCCAACGTCCTGACTTTC. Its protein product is CASSGQSSGANVLTF.

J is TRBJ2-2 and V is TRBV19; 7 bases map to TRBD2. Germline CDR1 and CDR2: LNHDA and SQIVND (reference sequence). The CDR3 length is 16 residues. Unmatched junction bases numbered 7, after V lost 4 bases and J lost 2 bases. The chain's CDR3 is CASSKREGINTGELFF. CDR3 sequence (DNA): TGTGCCAGTAGTAAGCGGGAAGGAATCAACACCGGGGAGCTGTTTTTT.

CDR3 bases: TGTGCCAGCAGCGATTACAGGGGCCTGGATGGCTACACCTTC. Its protein is CASSDYRGLDGYTF. This chain joins TRBV7-8 and TRBJ1-2; 7 nucleotides agree with TRBD1. CDR1 and CDR2 (germline): SGHVS, FQNEAQ. J lost 6 bases, V lost 5 bases, and 9 bases had no gene match. The CDR3 runs 14 residues.